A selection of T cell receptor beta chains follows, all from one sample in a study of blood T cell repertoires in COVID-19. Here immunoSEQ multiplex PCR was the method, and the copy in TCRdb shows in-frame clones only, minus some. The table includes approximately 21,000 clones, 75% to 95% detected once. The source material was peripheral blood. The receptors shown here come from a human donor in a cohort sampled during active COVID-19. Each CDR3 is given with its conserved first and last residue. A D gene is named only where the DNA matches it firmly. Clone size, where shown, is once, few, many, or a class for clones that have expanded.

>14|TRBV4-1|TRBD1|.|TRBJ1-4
TGCGCCAGCAGCCAAAGACAGGGGCTTCGGAAACTGTTTTTT
CASSQRQGLRKLFF
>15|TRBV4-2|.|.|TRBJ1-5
TGTGCCAGCAGGCCGGGAGAGGAACCCTATCAGCCCCAGCATTTT
CASRPGEEPYQPQHF
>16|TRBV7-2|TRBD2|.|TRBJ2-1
TGTGCCAGCAGCTTACTAGCGGGGACCTCCTACAATGAGCAGTTCTTC
CASSLLAGTSYNEQFF
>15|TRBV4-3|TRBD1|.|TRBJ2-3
TGCGCCAGCAGCCAAGGGGACAGGGGCACAGATACGCAGTATTTT
CASSQGDRGTDTQYF
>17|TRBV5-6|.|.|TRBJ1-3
TGTGCCAGCAGCTCAGCATCCGTCAGGCTTACTGGAAACACCATATATTTT
CASSSASVRLTGNTIYF
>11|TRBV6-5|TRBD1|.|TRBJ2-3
TGTGCCAGCAGTATTCGGGACAGACAGTATTTT
CASSIRDRQYF
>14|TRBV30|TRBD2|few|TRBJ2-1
TGTGCCTGGAGTGCCAAGCGGGGGTGGAATGAGCAGTTCTTC
CAWSAKRGWNEQFF
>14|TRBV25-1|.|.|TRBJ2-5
TGTGCCAGCAGTGAATGGGGGCAGGGCGGGACCCAGTACTTC
CASSEWGQGGTQYF
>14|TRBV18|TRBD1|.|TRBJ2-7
TGTGCCAGCTCACCCGGGACAGTGGGGGACGAGCAGTACTTC
CASSPGTVGDEQYF
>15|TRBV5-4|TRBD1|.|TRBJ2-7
TGTGCCAGCAGCTTGGGGACAGGGATGTCCTACGAGCAGTACTTC
CASSLGTGMSYEQYF
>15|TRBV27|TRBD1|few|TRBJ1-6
TGTGCCAGCAGTCCGAGAGACAGGGGGGGATCACCCCTCCACTTT
CASSPRDRGGSPLHF
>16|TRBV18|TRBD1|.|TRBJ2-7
TGTGCCAGCTCACCCGTTTCGGGGACAGGGAAGTACGAGCAGTACTTC
CASSPVSGTGKYEQYF
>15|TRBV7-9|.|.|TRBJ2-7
TGTGCCAGCAGCTTAGAGTCCTCAACTCACGGCGAGCAGTACTTC
CASSLESSTHGEQYF
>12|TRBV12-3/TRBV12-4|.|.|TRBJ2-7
TGTGCCAGCAGCCCGACTATCTACGAGCAGTACTTC
CASSPTIYEQYF
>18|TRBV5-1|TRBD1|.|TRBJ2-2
TGCGCCAGCAGCTTGGCAAACCCGGGACAGGGTTACACCGGGGAGCTGTTTTTT
CASSLANPGQGYTGELFF
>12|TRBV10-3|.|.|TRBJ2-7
TGTGCCATCAGACAGGGTTCCCACGAGCAGTACTTC
CAIRQGSHEQYF
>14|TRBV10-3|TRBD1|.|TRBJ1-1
TGTGCCATCAGTGACCCGGGACAGGACACTGAAGCTTTCTTT
CAISDPGQDTEAFF
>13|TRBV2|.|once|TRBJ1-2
TGTGCCAGCAGTGTCAACTCTAACTATGGCTACACCTTC
CASSVNSNYGYTF
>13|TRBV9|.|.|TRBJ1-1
TGTGCCAGCAGCGTGGAGGGGTACACTGAAGCTTTCTTT
CASSVEGYTEAFF
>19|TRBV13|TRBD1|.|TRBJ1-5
TGTGCCAGCAGCAAAAGGGTCGGGACAGGGGAGGTGAGCAATCAGCCCCAGCATTTT
CASSKRVGTGEVSNQPQHF
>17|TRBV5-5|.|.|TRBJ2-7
TGTGCCAGCAGCTTAACCCACCCGGGGGAAAGCTCCTACGAGCAGTACTTC
CASSLTHPGESSYEQYF
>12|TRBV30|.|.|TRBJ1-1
TGTGCCTGGTCTACAGGTTACACTGAAGCTTTCTTT
CAWSTGYTEAFF
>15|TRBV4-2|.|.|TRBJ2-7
TGTGCCAGCAGCCAAGATGGGCAGCCCCTCGACGAGCAGTACTTC
CASSQDGQPLDEQYF
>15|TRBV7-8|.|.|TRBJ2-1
TGTGCCAGCAGCGAGCGGACGGCCGCGTACAATGAGCAGTTCTTC
CASSERTAAYNEQFF
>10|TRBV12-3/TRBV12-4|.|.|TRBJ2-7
TGTGCCAGGAGCTCCTACGAGCAGTACTTC
CARSSYEQYF
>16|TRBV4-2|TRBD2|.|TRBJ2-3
TGTGCCAGCAGCCGAGAACTAGCGGGGGGTGGTGATACGCAGTATTTT
CASSRELAGGGDTQYF
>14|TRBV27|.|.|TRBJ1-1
TGTGCCAGCAGGAAGACAGGAGTGAACACTGAAGCTTTCTTT
CASRKTGVNTEAFF
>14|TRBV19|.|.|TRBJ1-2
TGTGCCAGTAGTATAGGCGGCAGTAACTATGGCTACACCTTC
CASSIGGSNYGYTF
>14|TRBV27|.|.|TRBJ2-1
TGTGCCAGCCTGAAACACCCTACCGGGAATGAGCAGTTCTTC
CASLKHPTGNEQFF
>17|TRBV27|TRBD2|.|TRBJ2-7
TGTGCCAGCAGTTACAGAAATCTAGCGGGCGGGTCCTACGAGCAGTACTTC
CASSYRNLAGGSYEQYF
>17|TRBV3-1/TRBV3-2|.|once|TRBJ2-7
TGTGCCAGCAGCCAAGCGGTTTGGCGCCTAGAGTCCATCGAGCAGTACTTC
CASSQAVWRLESIEQYF
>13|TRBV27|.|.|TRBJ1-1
TGTGCCAGCAGTTTATCATCAGATACTAAAGCTTTCTTT
CASSLSSDTKAFF
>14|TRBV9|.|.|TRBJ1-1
TGTGCCAGCAGCGTAGCGGGGGGTAACACTGAAGCTTTCTTT
CASSVAGGNTEAFF
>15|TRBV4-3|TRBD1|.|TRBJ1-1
TGCGCCAGCAGCCAAGGGGGACAGCCGAACACTGAAGCTTTCTTT
CASSQGGQPNTEAFF
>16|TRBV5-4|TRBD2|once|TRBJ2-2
TGTGCCAGCAGCTCCGGACTAGCGGGGAACACCGGGGAGCTGTTTTTT
CASSSGLAGNTGELFF
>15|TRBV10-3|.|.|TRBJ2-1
TGTGCCATCAGGGGAGGATTAGCAGCCTACAATGAGCAGTTCTTC
CAIRGGLAAYNEQFF
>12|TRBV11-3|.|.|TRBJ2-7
TGTGCCAGCAGCTTCAGGGGAAACGAGCAGTACTTC
CASSFRGNEQYF
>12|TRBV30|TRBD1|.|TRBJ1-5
TGTGCCTGGAGCGGACAGGGATTGACCCAGCATTTT
CAWSGQGLTQHF
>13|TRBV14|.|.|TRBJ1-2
TGTGCCAGCAGCCAGGGCCTTATGTTCGGCTACACCTTC
CASSQGLMFGYTF
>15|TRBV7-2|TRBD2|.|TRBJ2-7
TGTGCCAGCAGCTTAGCCAGGACTAGCGGGTACGAGCAGTACTTC
CASSLARTSGYEQYF
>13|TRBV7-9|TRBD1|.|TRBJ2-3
TGTGCCAGCAGCTTCGAGACAGGGGGTACGCAGTATTTT
CASSFETGGTQYF
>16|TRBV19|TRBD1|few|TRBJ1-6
TGTGCCAGTAGTATATTGGCGGGACAGGGGAATTCACCCCTCCACTTT
CASSILAGQGNSPLHF
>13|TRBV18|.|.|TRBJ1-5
TGTGCCAGCTCATTGACAAAAAATCAGCCCCAGCATTTT
CASSLTKNQPQHF
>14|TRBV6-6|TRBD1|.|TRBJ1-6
TGTGCCAGCAGCCGGGACAGGGACTCTTCACCCCTCCACTTT
CASSRDRDSSPLHF
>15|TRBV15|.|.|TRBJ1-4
TGTGCCACCAGTGGACATCAGGCAACTAATGAAAAACTGTTTTTT
CATSGHQATNEKLFF
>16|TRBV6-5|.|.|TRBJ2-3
TGTGCCAGCAGTTACTCCCGAGTCAGGGCCACAGATACGCAGTATTTT
CASSYSRVRATDTQYF